Reported below is one T cell receptor beta chain. Its antigen is unknown. The data stem from a study of PD-1 blockade in classical Hodgkin lymphoma. Findings and limits, study-wide: Newly diagnosed patients were reported to start with lower TCR diversity than healthy donors. Why the repertoires differ is still unclear, perhaps disease activity or prior therapy. The study found complete responders had baseline diversity similar to newly diagnosed patients.

Time point meaning: cycle 4 day 1 (C4D1), after 6 weeks of nivolumab. After autologous stem cell transplantation all patients relapsed, and prior brentuximab vedotin exposure differed between cohorts. Progressive disease, partial response or complete response was each patient's best response. Method: immunoSEQ multiplex PCR; TCRdb's copy keeps in-frame clones and lacks some. Of 100,000 or so clones in the sample, approximately 89% were seen once. V gave up 5 bases and J gave up 2 bases; unmatched junction bases: 12. The germline V gene encodes CDR1 LGHNA and CDR2 YNFKEQ. This CDR3 region has 16 residues.

The V call is TRBV4-2, the J call TRBJ2-7; 7 bases align to TRBD1. The sequenced sample was peripheral blood mononuclear cells (PBMCs), obtained before the fourth cycle of nivolumab. This sequence was found in a human donor with classical Hodgkin lymphoma. This CDR3 reads CASSYYSGRGTYEQYF. The CDR3 DNA is TGTGCCAGCAGCTATTACTCGGGCAGGGGGACCTACGAGCAGTACTTC.